A selection of T cell receptor beta chains follows, all from one sample in a study of response to subunit inactivated influenza vaccine. TCRdb used MiXCR to reprocess the RT-PCR reads, holding one entry per CDR3 protein. The sample lists over 400,000 distinct CDR3 sequences; 10% to 15% were seen once. Here the sequenced sample was PBMCs from blood, taken around seven weeks after vaccination. All receptors derive from a man aged 50 or older who received an inactivated influenza vaccine. CDR3s include the opening cysteine and the closing phenylalanine or tryptophan.

TRBJ2-7,TRBV5-1,CASSFGTGGLYSSYEQYF
TRBJ1-6,TRBV20-1,CSAGPWGNSPLHF
TRBJ2-7,TRBV5-1,CASSLAGTGLYEQYF
TRBJ2-5,TRBV5-6,CASSSGLAWETQYF
TRBJ1-1,TRBV29-1,CSVEDGRDTEAFF
TRBJ2-5,TRBV9,CASSVATTGTGTQYF
TRBJ2-5,TRBV6-2/TRBV6-3,CASRPRNLAGERETQYF
TRBJ2-7,TRBV7-9,CASSTGTDYEQYF
TRBJ2-5,TRBV12-3/TRBV12-4,CASSFRDRGSETQYF
TRBJ2-1,TRBV2,CASKNSYNEQFF
TRBJ2-2,TRBV12-3/TRBV12-4,CASSATPGTGTGELFF
TRBJ2-7,TRBV12-3/TRBV12-4,CASSATTGTGKYEQYF
TRBJ2-2,TRBV7-3,CASSLLGTGELFF
TRBJ2-5,TRBV11-2,CASSLGQWGLYQETQYF
TRBJ2-2,TRBV20-1,CSAPYPNTGELFF
TRBJ2-1,TRBV20-1,CSARLLAAYNEQFF
TRBJ2-3,TRBV20-1,CSARVPGTDTQYF
TRBJ2-4,TRBV4-3,CASSPALGEAKNIQYF
TRBJ2-5,TRBV12-3/TRBV12-4,CASSFSRELSQETQYF
TRBJ2-3,TRBV20-1,CSATSVVVSTDTQYF
TRBJ2-1,TRBV5-5,CASSFMAGGISYNEQFF
TRBJ1-2,TRBV24-1,CATSDQGSSGYTF
TRBJ1-2,TRBV2,CASSVPQGGLGGYTF
TRBJ1-1,TRBV29-1,CSVGTGPFEAFF
TRBJ2-6,TRBV6-1,CASSENRVSGANVLTF
TRBJ2-1,TRBV7-2,CASSISRVGEQFF
TRBJ2-7,TRBV15,CATSGLPGQTTYEQYF
TRBJ2-7,TRBV6-2/TRBV6-3,CASTPSRSTYEQYF
TRBJ2-1,TRBV12-3/TRBV12-4,CASSLSSGGVNNEQFF
TRBJ2-7,TRBV7-9,CASSPKAGGEQYF
TRBJ2-1,TRBV4-3,CASSPDFINEQFF
TRBJ2-7,TRBV20-1,CSASSGSLACEQYF
TRBJ2-1,TRBV5-1,CASSLWGTRGNEQFF
TRBJ2-3,TRBV14,CASSQLTGKTDTQYF
TRBJ1-3,TRBV9,CASSDRSSGNTIYF
TRBJ1-5,TRBV29-1,CSVGGQGSNQPQHF
TRBJ2-2,TRBV20-1,CSAQGLAGYVTGELFF